This T cell receptor (beta chain) comes out of a study of cytomegalovirus exposure and HLA in healthy donors. Findings and limits, study-wide: Earlier analysis yielded a pattern in which most TCR beta V segments were productive about 90% or about 30% of the time.

V was shortened by 5 bases and J by 3 bases, with 20 bases between the two germline ends. This CDR3 is built from 17 residues. CDR1 is SEHNR and CDR2 is FQNEAQ in the germline V gene (reference sequence). Primers for the PCR totalled 60 Vbeta and 13 Jbeta. Some clones are missing from TCRdb's copy, which holds only in-frame ones; the method was immunoSEQ multiplex PCR. Seen here are some 200,000 clones, roughly 78% observed once, and the top ten hold more than 1.5%. This clone has only a few counts. The antigen is not known. The sample taken for sequencing was PBMCs. The TCR comes from a girl aged 10 to 17 in good health and CMV-seropositive. The rearrangement joins TRBV7-9 to TRBJ1-3; weak D call: TRBD1 (5 bases). The DNA for the CDR3 is TGTGCCAGCAGCCAACGCTGGCAGGGCTTGGGTGGAAACACCATATATTTT. This translates into CASSQRWQGLGGNTIYF.